This T cell receptor (beta chain) comes out of a study of CD8+CD57+ T cells in acquired aplastic anemia. Genomic DNA templated the TCR beta VDJ and CDR3 profiling. TCRdb processed the reads anew with MiXCR; each CDR3 protein has one entry. The table shows hundreds of thousands of distinct CDR3 sequences, with roughly 34% occurring only once. The sample holds a few counts of this clonotype. Patients who underwent sequencing had shown CD8+CD57+ cell expansion by flow cytometry. At the time of blood sampling, patients had not yet received any therapy. The receptor comes from a human donor with aplastic anemia. The sequenced sample consisted of sorted CD4+, CD8+, or CD8+CD57+ T cells (not recorded which) from PBMCs.

CDR3: CASSQVPGGTGNTIYF. The CDR3 DNA reads TGCGCCAGCAGCCAAGTCCCAGGGGGTACTGGAAACACCATATATTTT. The J gene is TRBJ1-3, the V gene TRBV4-3; 7 bases map to TRBD1. The V and J ends lost 1 base and 2 bases, in that order; junction bases with no gene match: 5. The CDR3 is 16 amino acids. The germline CDR1 and CDR2 sequences are LGHNA and YSLEER.